This entry concerns a single TCR beta chain. Its antigen is currently unknown. This sample is part of a study of T cell responses to AZD1222 COVID-19 vaccine. Whole-study findings and limits: Spike-specific TCR breadth and depth went up after people got two AZD1222 doses. Only a handful of AZD1222 recipients were seropositive at baseline. Mostly white British, mostly female donors; authors suggested clonal diversity may be underestimated. Repertoire sampling occurred only after the peak T cell response.

V trimming: 7 bases; J trimming: 1 base; junction bases outside the gene matches: 4. CDR1 is SGHRS, CDR2 YFSETQ, per germline. The CDR3 has 14 amino acids. The table came from immunoSEQ multiplex PCR; TCRdb's copy has only in-frame clones and leaves some out. The sample holds 100,000 to 150,000 clones, approximately 92% seen once. The TCR originated in an adult who received the MenACWY meningococcal vaccine as a control. Sample: peripheral blood, taken 28 days after the second dose of the MenACWY control vaccine. The J gene is TRBJ2-3, the V gene TRBV5-1, with TRBD1 matching over 9 bases. The CDR3 nucleotides read TGCGCCAGCCGATGGACAGGGGGCACAGATACGCAGTATTTT. This codes for CASRWTGGTDTQYF. Filled out from reference TRBV5-1 and TRBJ2-3, the complete variable domain reads KAGVTQTPRYLIKTRGQQVTLSCSPISGHRSVSWYQQTPGQGLQFLFEYFSETQRNKGNFPGRFSGRQFSNSRSEMNVSTLELGDSALYLCASRWTGGTDTQYFGPGTRLTVL.